This entry concerns a single T cell receptor beta chain. Cohort 3 donors were reported recovered after two negative PCRs, clearance, or symptom resolution. Some clones are missing from TCRdb's copy, which holds only in-frame ones; the method was immunoSEQ multiplex PCR. The sample carries 150,000 to 200,000 clones, over 75% recorded once. This sample was taken from a study of blood T cell repertoires in COVID-19. Study summary: Italy, Spain and the United States were the sources of the convalescent and acute COVID-19 samples.

CDR3 size: 13 residues. Germline loops: CDR1 MNHEY, CDR2 SMNVEV (reference sequence). The V end was cut by 8 bases, the J end by 2 bases, with 13 bases between. The sample taken for sequencing was PBMCs or T cells enriched from blood (not recorded which). The chain carries TRBV27 and TRBJ2-7; TRBD1 might be the D (6 bases). This receptor was obtained from a woman aged 18-30 years who had recovered from COVID-19. The CDR3, as DNA: TGTGCCAGCTCGGACAGAGGCCCCTACGAGCAGTACTTC. Encoded protein: CASSDRGPYEQYF.